The entry below gives a single T cell receptor (beta chain) sequence along with its context. This clonotype occurred a few times. Its binding antigen is unknown. No clone much larger than this one lies a single base away; base qualities are absent. V loses 3 bases of germline sequence and J loses 11 bases, and the interval between the two ends is 13 bases. CDR1 and CDR2, per the germline V gene (reference sequence), are LNHDA and SQIVND. From its cysteine to its phenylalanine, the CDR3 spans 12 amino acids. Of the read, only the CDR3 DNA is kept; its 36 bases are in frame from base 1. In light of the paper, this sample's treatment or condition label describes: roughly ten-day PBMC culture with coronavirus spike peptide pools or control peptides (ViraFEST assay). The study used the ViraFEST assay, which expanded antigen-specific T cells with peptide pools and then identified expanded clonotypes by TCR sequencing. The convalescent patients' positive SARS-CoV-2 PCR tests were from March to December 2020, which was before the Alpha, Beta and Delta variants emerged in the United States. Each well held 2.2 million or so PBMCs cultured in IMDM containing about 5% human AB serum and approximately 9.8 IU/ml IL-2, with 8 to 10 ug/ml peptide pools added. Half of the culture medium was replaced with fresh IL-2-containing medium on days 3 and 7. After approximately 10 days of culture, CD4+ T cells were isolated by negative selection using the EasySep CD4+ T cell isolation kit. Ficoll-Paque Plus gradient centrifugation was used to isolate PBMCs from whole blood, and the isolated PBMCs were then either used fresh or cryopreserved at -140C. Culture conditions were generally each tested in triplicate wells.

The library was obtained by PCR. TCR sequencing of DNA from cultured CD4+ T cells used the Oncomine TCR Beta short-read assay at the Johns Hopkins FTIC core. The QIAamp micro DNA kit was used to extract genomic DNA from the cultured CD4+ T cells. The Oncomine TCR Beta libraries from cultured CD4+ T cells were pooled using unique dual indexes and then sequenced on an Illumina iSeq 100. In the source study's methods: Non-productive sequences were removed, and CDR3s that did not start with C, did not end with F or W, or were shorter than 7 amino acids were discarded. The MANAFEST web application identified antigen-specific clonotypes by comparing peptide-stimulated wells against reference wells and other culture wells. To be called positive, a clone needed an FDR below 0.05, an odds ratio above 5, and a productive frequency above 0.1% in at least two of three replicate wells. A clonotype was classed as cross-reactive if the clonotype showed significant expansion both in SARS-CoV-2 spike wells and in at least one common cold coronavirus spike condition. CDR3 homology was assessed with Levenshtein distances (stringdist) and unrooted phylogenetic trees (ape) in R version 3.6.1. In TCRdb, the public reads were trimmed at Q25 with fastp and aligned with MiXCR, with productive beta chains retained. Rows merge per CDR3 protein into single entries with the most common DNA and genes. These V and J calls rely on TCRdb rather than the paper's analysis. The sample table contains about 6,300 distinct CDR3 sequences; only one count was recorded for about three quarters of them. The ten biggest clones cover 40% to 50% of the sample.

These data originate in a study of vaccination and CD4 T cells after COVID-19 (dated by TCRdb to the early 2020s). Study-level background: Every convalescent patient had a positive nasal swab PCR test for SARS-CoV-2, with mild disease in eight to ten patients and severe disease in one. The spike-specific CD4+ TCR repertoire was compared before and after mRNA vaccination in over 9 COVID-19 convalescent patients and a few infection-naive healthy vaccine recipients. For stimulating the cultures, overlapping spike peptide pools were used, derived from SARS-CoV-2 as well as from the common cold coronaviruses HCoV-NL63, HCoV-OC43 and HCoV-229E. Participants received two doses of either the Pfizer-BioNTech BNT162b2 vaccine (n=8) or the Moderna mRNA-1273 vaccine (n=2). Control cultures used a CEFX viral epitope pool as positive control, an HIV-1 Nef peptide pool as negative control, or no peptide. The convalescent cohort included six males and four females, with two Hispanic individuals, seven Caucasians, two Asians and one multiracial person. Post-COVID blood samples were collected from convalescent patients a median of roughly 100 days after diagnosis, with a range of roughly 35 to 161 days. Post-vaccine blood samples were collected a median of 72 days after the second vaccine dose, ranging from about 13 to 250 days.

What the authors observed across the whole study: The median number of SARS-CoV-2-reactive clonotypes rose from 21 after infection to 38 after vaccination, but the change was not significant. The study included relatively few convalescent patients and did not analyze early timepoints after natural infection. In convalescent patients, a median about 86% of post-vaccine SARS-CoV-2-reactive clones were detected only after vaccination, and vaccine-specific priming was suggested by this finding. Of the vaccine-specific clones found in convalescent patients, nearly all (304 of 307) were mono-reactive for SARS-CoV-2 spike instead of being cross-reactive with common cold coronaviruses.

The chain uses TRBV19 and TRBJ1-1, with a weak D call of TRBD1 (6 bases match). This receptor was identified in a human donor who had recovered from COVID-19. Material: CD4+ T cells from blood, cultured in vitro. The base sequence is TGTGCCAGTAGTATGATAACAGGGCTGGCTTTCTTT. Translated, it reads CASSMITGLAFF. The CDR3 plus the reference TRBV19 and TRBJ1-1 genes for the other parts give the full variable domain: DGGITQSPKYLFRKEGQNVTLSCEQNLNHDAMYWYRQDPGQGLRLIYYSQIVNDFQKGDIAEGYSVSREKKESFPLTVTSAQKNPTAFYLCASSMITGLAFFGQGTRLTVV.